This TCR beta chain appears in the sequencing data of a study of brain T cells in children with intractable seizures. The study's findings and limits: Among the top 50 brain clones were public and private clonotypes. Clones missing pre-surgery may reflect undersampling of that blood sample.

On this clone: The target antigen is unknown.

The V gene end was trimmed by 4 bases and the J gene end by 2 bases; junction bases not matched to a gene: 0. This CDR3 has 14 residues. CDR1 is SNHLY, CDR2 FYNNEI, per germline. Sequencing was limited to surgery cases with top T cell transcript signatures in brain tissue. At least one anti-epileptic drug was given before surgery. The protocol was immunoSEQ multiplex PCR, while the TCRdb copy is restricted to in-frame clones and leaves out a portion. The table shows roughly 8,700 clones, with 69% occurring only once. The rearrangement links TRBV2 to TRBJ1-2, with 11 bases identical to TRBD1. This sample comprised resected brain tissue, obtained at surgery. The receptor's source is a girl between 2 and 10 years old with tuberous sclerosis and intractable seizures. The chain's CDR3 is CASSGTGGNYGYTF. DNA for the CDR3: TGTGCCAGCAGTGGGACAGGGGGCAACTATGGCTACACCTTC.